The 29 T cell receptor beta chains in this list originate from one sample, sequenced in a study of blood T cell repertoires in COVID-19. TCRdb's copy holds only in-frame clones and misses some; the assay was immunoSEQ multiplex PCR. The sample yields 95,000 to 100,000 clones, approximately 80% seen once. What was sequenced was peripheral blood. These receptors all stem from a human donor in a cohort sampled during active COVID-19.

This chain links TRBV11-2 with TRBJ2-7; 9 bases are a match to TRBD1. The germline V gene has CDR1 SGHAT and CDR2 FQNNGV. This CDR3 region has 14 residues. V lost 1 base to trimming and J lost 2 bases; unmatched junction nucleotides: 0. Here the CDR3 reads CASSLGTGAYEQYF. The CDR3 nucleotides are TGTGCCAGCAGCTTAGGGACAGGGGCCTACGAGCAGTACTTC.

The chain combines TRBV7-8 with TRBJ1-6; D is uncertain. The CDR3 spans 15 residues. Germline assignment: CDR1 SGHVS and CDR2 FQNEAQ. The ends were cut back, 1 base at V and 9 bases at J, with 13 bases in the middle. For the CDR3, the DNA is TGTGCCAGCAGCTTAGTGTCGCAGGTTGGTTCACCCCTCCACTTT. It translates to CASSLVSQVGSPLHF.

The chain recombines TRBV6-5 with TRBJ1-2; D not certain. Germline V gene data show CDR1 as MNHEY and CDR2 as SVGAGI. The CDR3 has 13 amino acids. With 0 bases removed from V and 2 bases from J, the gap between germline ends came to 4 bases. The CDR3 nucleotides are TGTGCCAGCAGTTACTCTCAGAACTATGGCTACACCTTC. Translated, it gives CASSYSQNYGYTF.

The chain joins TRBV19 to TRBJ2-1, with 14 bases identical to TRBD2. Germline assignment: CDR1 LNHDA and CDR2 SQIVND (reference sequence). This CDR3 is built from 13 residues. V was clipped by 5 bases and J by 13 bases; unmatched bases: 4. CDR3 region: CASSGGLAGVQFF. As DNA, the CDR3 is TGTGCCAGTAGTGGGGGACTAGCGGGAGTTCAGTTCTTC.

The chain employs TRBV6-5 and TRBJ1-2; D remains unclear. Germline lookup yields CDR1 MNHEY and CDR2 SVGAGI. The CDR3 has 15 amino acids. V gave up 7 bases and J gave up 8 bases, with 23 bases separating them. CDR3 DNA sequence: TGTGCCAGCATAGTGTTCGGTGCGGCTAATTTCGGCTACACCTTC. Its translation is CASIVFGAANFGYTF.

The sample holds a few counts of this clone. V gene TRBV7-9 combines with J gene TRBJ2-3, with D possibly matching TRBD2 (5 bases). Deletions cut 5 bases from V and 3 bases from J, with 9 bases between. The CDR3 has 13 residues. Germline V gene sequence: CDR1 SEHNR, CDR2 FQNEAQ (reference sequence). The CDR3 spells CASSPRVTDTQYF. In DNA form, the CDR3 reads TGTGCCAGCAGCCCGCGGGTAACAGATACGCAGTATTTT.

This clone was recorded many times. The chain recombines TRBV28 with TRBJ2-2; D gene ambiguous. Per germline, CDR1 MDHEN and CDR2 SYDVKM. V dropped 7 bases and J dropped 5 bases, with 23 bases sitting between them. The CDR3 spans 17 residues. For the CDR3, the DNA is TGTGCCAGCACCCCTCTGCTAAGCGAGAGGAAGACCGGGGAGCTGTTTTTT. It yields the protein CASTPLLSERKTGELFF.

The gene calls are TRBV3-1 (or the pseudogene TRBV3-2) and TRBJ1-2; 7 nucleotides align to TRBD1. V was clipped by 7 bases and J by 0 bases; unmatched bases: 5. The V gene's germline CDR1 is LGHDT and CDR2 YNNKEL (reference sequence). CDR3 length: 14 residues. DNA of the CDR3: TGTGCCAGCACCCAGACAGGGACTAACTATGGCTACACCTTC. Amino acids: CASTQTGTNYGYTF.

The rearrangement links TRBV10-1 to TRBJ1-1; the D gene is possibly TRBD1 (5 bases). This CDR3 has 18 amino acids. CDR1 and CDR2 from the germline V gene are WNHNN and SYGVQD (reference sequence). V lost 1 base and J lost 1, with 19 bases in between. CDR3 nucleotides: TGCGCCAGCAGTGAGTTAGACAGATGCCACGTTTGGAACACTGAAGCTTTCTTT. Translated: CASSELDRCHVWNTEAFF.

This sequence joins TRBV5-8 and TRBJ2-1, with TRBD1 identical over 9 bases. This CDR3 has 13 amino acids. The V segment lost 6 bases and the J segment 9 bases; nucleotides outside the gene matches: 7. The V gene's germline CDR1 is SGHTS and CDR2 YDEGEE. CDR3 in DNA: TGTGCCAGCACCCGGGACAGGGTGGGTGAGCAGTTCTTC. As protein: CASTRDRVGEQFF. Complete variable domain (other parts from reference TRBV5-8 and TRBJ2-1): EAGVTQSPTHLIKTRGQQATLRCSPISGHTSVYWYQQALGLGLQFLLWYDEGEERNRGNFPPRFSGRQFPNYSSELNVNALELEDSALYLCASTRDRVGEQFFGPGTRLTVL.

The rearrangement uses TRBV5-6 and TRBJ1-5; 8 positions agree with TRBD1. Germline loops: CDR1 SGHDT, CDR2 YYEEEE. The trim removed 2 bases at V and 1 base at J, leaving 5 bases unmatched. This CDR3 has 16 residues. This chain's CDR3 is CASSFLRGRSNQPQHF. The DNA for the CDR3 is TGTGCCAGCAGCTTCCTCAGGGGGCGAAGCAATCAGCCCCAGCATTTT.

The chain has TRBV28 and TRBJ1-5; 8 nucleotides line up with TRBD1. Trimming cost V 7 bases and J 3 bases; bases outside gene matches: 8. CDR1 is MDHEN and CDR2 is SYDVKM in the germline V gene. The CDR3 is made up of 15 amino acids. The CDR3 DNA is TGTGCCAGCACTCAACAGGGGGTAGACAATCAGCCCCAGCATTTT. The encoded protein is CASTQQGVDNQPQHF.

CDR3 loop: CASSADRARGTEAFF. CDR3 sequence (DNA): TGTGCCAGCAGCGCTGACAGGGCCAGGGGCACTGAAGCTTTCTTT. V is TRBV5-6 and J is TRBJ1-1, with 7 bases lining up with TRBD1. Germline CDR1 and CDR2: SGHDT and YYEEEE. The CDR3 extends over 15 amino acids. With 4 bases clipped from V and 4 bases from J, the junction kept 10 bases outside the gene matches.

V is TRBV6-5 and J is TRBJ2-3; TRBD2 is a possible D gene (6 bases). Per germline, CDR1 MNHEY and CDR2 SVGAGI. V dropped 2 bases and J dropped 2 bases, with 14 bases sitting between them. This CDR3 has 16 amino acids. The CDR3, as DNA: TGTGCCAGCAGTTACGGGTCGGGGGTCGACACAGATACGCAGTATTTT. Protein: CASSYGSGVDTDTQYF.

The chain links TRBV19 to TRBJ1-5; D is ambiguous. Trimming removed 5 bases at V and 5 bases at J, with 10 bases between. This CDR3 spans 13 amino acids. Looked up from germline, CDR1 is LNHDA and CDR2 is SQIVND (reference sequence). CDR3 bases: TGTGCCAGTAGTCTACCGAGGTATCAGCCCCAGCATTTT. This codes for CASSLPRYQPQHF. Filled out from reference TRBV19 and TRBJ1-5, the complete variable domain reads DGGITQSPKYLFRKEGQNVTLSCEQNLNHDAMYWYRQDPGQGLRLIYYSQIVNDFQKGDIAEGYSVSREKKESFPLTVTSAQKNPTAFYLCASSLPRYQPQHFGDGTRLSIL.

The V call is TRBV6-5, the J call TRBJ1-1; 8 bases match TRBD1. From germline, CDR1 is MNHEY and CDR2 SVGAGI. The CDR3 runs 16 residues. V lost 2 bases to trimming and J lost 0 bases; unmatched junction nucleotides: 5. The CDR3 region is CASSYRTGPLNTEAFF. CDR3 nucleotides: TGTGCCAGCAGTTACCGGACAGGGCCTCTGAACACTGAAGCTTTCTTT.

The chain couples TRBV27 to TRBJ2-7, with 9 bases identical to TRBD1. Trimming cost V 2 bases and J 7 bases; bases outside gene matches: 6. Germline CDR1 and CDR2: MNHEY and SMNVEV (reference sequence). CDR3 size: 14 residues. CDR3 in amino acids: CASSLRDRVWEQYF. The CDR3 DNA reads TGTGCCAGCAGTTTAAGGGACAGGGTGTGGGAGCAGTACTTC.

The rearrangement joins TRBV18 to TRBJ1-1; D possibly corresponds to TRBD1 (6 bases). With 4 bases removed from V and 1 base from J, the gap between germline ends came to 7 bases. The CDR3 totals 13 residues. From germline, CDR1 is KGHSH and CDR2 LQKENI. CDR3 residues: CASSLGGNTEAFF. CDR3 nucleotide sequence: TGTGCCAGCTCACTAGGGGGGAACACTGAAGCTTTCTTT.

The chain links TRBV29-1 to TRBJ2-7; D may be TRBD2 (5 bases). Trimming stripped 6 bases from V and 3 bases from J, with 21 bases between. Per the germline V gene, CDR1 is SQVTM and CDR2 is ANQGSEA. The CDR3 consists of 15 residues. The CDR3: CSVADQEAKDYEQYF. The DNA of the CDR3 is TGCAGCGTCGCTGACCAGGAGGCAAAGGACTACGAGCAGTACTTC.

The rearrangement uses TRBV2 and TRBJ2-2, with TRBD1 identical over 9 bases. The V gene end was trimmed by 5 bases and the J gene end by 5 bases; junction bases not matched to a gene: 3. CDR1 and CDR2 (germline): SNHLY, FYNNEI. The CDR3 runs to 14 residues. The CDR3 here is CASSTGGTTGELFF. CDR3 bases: TGTGCCAGCAGTACAGGGGGCACGACCGGGGAGCTGTTTTTT.

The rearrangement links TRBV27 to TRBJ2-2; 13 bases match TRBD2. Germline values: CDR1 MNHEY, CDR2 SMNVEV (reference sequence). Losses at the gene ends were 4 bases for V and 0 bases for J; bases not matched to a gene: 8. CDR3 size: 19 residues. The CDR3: CASSSRLAGGIANTGELFF. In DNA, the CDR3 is TGTGCCAGCAGTTCGCGACTAGCGGGGGGTATTGCGAACACCGGGGAGCTGTTTTTT.

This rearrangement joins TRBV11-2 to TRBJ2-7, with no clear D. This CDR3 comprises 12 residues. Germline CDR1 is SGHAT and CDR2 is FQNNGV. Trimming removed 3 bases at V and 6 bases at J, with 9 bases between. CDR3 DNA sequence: TGTGCCAGCAGCTTTAACCTCGGCGAGCAGTACTTC. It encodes CASSFNLGEQYF.

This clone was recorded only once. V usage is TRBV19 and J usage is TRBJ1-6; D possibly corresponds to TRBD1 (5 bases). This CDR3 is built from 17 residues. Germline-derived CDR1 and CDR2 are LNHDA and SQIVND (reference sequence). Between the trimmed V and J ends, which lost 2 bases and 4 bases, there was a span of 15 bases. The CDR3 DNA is TGTGCCAGTAGTATAACTCCAGGGTTAACTTATAATTCACCCCTCCACTTT. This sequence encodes CASSITPGLTYNSPLHF.

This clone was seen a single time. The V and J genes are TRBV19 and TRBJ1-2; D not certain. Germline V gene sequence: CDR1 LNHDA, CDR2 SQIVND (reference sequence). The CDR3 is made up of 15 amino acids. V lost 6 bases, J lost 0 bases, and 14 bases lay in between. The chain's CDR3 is CASSWEPLSNYGYTF. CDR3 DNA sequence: TGTGCCAGTAGCTGGGAGCCGCTATCTAACTATGGCTACACCTTC.

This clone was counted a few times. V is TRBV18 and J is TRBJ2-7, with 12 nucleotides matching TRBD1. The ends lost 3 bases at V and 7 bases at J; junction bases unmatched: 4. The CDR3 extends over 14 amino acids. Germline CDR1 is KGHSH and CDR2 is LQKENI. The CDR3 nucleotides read TGTGCCAGCTCACCGGGACAGGGGGCGGTGGAGCAGTACTTC. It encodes CASSPGQGAVEQYF.

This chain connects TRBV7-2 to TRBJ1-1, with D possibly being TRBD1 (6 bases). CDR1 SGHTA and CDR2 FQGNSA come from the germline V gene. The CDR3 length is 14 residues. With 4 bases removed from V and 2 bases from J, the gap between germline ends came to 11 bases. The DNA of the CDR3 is TGTGCCAGCAGCTCAAGGGGGGGAAACACTGAAGCTTTCTTT. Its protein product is CASSSRGGNTEAFF.

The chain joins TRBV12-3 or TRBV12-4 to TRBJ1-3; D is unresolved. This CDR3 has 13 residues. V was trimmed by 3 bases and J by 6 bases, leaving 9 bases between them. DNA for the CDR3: TGTGCCAGCAGTTTTTTTGGGCCAAACACCATATATTTT. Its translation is CASSFFGPNTIYF.

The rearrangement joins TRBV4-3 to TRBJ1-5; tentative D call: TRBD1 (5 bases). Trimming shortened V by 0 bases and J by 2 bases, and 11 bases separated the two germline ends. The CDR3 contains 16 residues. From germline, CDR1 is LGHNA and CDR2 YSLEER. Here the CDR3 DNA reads TGCGCCAGCAGCCAAGATCTGCCGGGGGGCAATCAGCCCCAGCATTTT. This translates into CASSQDLPGGNQPQHF.

Here the CDR3 DNA reads TGCGCCAGCAGCCCGGACAGGGTCCATGGCTACACCTTC. Translation: CASSPDRVHGYTF. The rearrangement uses TRBV5-1 and TRBJ1-2; 8 bases align to TRBD1. The CDR3 contains 13 residues. V trimming: 4 bases; J trimming: 6 bases; junction bases outside the gene matches: 5. Germline V lookup: CDR1 SGHRS, CDR2 YFSETQ.